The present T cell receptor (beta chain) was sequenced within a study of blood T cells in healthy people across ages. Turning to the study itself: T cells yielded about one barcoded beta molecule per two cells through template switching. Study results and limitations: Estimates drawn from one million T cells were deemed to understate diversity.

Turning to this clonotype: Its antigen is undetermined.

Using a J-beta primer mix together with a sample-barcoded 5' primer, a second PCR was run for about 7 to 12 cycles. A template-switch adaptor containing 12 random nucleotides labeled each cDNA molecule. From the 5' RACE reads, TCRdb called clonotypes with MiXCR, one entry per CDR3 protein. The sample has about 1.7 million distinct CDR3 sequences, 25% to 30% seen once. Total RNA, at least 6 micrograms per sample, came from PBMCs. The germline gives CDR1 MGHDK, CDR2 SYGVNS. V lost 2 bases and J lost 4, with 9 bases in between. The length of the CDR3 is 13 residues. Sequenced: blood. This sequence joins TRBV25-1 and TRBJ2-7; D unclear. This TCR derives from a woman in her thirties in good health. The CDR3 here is CASSEITAYEQYF. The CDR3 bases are TGTGCCAGCAGTGAAATCACAGCATACGAGCAGTACTTC.